What follows are 3 T cell receptor beta chains derived from one specimen sequenced in a study of T cell repertoires in cytomegalovirus infection. TCRdb used MiXCR to reprocess the reads, holding one entry per CDR3 protein. The sample yields hundreds of thousands of distinct CDR3 sequences, about 11% seen once. The sequenced sample consisted of PBMCs. These receptor sequences come from a human donor in good health (CMV status not recorded). Some clones in this sample may be carry-over from other donors' samples.

This clonotype was recorded at least ten times. J is TRBJ2-5 and V is TRBV18; D gene uncertain. The CDR3 totals 14 residues. Germline CDR1 KGHSH, CDR2 LQKENI. With 6 bases removed from V and 1 base from J, the gap between germline ends came to 12 bases. CDR3 bases: TGTGCCAGCTCCTCTAGAAAGGGCCAAGAGACCCAGTACTTC. It specifies CASSSRKGQETQYF.

V usage is TRBV10-3 and J usage is TRBJ2-3; the match to TRBD2 covers 14 bases. Germline V gives CDR1 ENHRY, CDR2 SYGVKD. The CDR3 has 18 residues. V lost 5 bases to trimming and J lost 0 bases; unmatched junction nucleotides: 7. CDR3 region: CAISRWTSGRQSTDTQYF. CDR3 sequence (DNA): TGTGCCATCAGTCGCTGGACTAGCGGGAGGCAAAGCACAGATACGCAGTATTTT.

The J gene is TRBJ1-2, the V gene TRBV11-2; no definite D call. From germline, CDR1 is SGHAT and CDR2 FQNNGV. The CDR3 sequence is 14 residues long. V shed 3 bases and J shed 4 bases, with 12 bases lying between them. The CDR3 DNA reads TGTGCCAGCAGCTTGTTGCGGGAGGGCTATGGCTACACCTTC. Translating it yields CASSLLREGYGYTF.